The entry below gives a single T cell receptor beta chain sequence along with its context. The antigen is unknown. A read error may account for a junction end that differs from germline. This entry belongs to a study of blood T cells in healthy people across ages. It was with a sample-barcoded 5' primer and a J-beta primer mix that a second PCR of roughly 6 to 11 cycles was run. Every cDNA was tagged by a template-switch adaptor with 12 random nucleotides. TCRdb re-derived calls from the 5' RACE reads in MiXCR, one entry per CDR3 protein. The profile shows roughly 900,000 distinct CDR3 sequences, roughly 26% of them singletons. Regarding the study as a whole: It was held that diversity estimates obtained from one million T cells represented underestimates. The long-lived group displayed more naive CD4+ cells, plus higher diversity, than the aged donors did.

This TCR derives from a woman of 80 years or more in good health. The sequencing input was blood.

The CDR3 bases are TGTGCCGGCAGTTACTCCGGGGCAGACTCCTACGAGCAGTACTTC. This codes for CAGSYSGADSYEQYF. The chain couples TRBV6-5 to TRBJ2-7; D possibly matches TRBD1 or TRBD2 (5 bases each). Germline V gives CDR1 MNHEY, CDR2 SVGAGI. The CDR3 is 15 residues long.